These 21 T cell receptor beta chains came from one sample sequenced in a study of control samples from healthy donors and cancer patients. The table came from immunoSEQ multiplex PCR; TCRdb's copy has only in-frame clones and leaves some out. Of under 200,000 clones listed, 96% were seen once; the top ten hold just over 1%. The sample was blood. These receptors originate from a woman in her twenties or thirties in good health.

The gene calls are TRBV28 and TRBJ1-3; no reliable D call. CDR1 is MDHEN and CDR2 is SYDVKM in the germline V gene. The V end was cut by 4 bases, the J end by 0 bases, with 10 bases between. This CDR3 is built from 15 residues. This CDR3 reads CASSSGLYSGNTIYF. DNA for the CDR3: TGTGCCAGCAGTTCCGGGTTGTACTCTGGAAACACCATATATTTT.

The chain links TRBV11-2 to TRBJ1-1; D remains ambiguous. Germline CDR1 SGHAT, CDR2 FQNNGV. CDR3 length equals 13 residues. Trimming took 4 bases from V and 4 from J, leaving 10 bases between them. The CDR3: CASSSGVGTEAFF. DNA of the CDR3: TGTGCCAGCAGCTCCGGGGTCGGCACTGAAGCTTTCTTT.

The chain links TRBV5-6 to TRBJ1-3, with D possibly TRBD1 on 6 matching bases. The CDR3 runs 15 residues. Germline V gene data show CDR1 as SGHDT and CDR2 as YYEEEE. The V gene lost 0 bases and the J gene lost 3 bases, with 10 bases spanning the gap. The CDR3 loop is CASSLAPGVGNTIYF. For the CDR3, the DNA is TGTGCCAGCAGCTTGGCCCCAGGGGTTGGAAACACCATATATTTT.

This clone was recorded only once. This chain links TRBV5-5 with TRBJ1-1; 9 bases map to TRBD1. Germline V gene sequence: CDR1 SGHKS, CDR2 YYEKEE (reference sequence). The CDR3 spans 14 residues. J gave up 9 bases and V 4 bases, and 10 bases lay outside the gene matches. The CDR3 bases are TGTGCCAGCAGCCTTACAGGGGGCGCGCGGAAAGCTTTCTTT. Its translation: CASSLTGGARKAFF.

The V and J genes are TRBV25-1 and TRBJ2-3; 8 bases align to TRBD2. In germline, CDR1 is MGHDK, CDR2 SYGVNS. The CDR3 covers 15 residues. V lost 2 bases, J lost 4 bases, and 5 bases stayed unmatched. This CDR3 is CASSELAGLADTQYF. The CDR3, as DNA: TGTGCCAGCAGTGAACTAGCGGGTTTGGCAGATACGCAGTATTTT.

This chain connects TRBV7-9 to TRBJ1-2, with TRBD1 as a possible D gene (6 bases). Germline V gives CDR1 SEHNR, CDR2 FQNEAQ (reference sequence). CDR3 size: 14 residues. The V end was cut by 3 bases, the J end by 3 bases, with 11 bases between. This CDR3 reads CASSFSQGDYGYTF. CDR3 sequence (DNA): TGTGCCAGCAGCTTTTCACAGGGAGACTATGGCTACACCTTC.

The chain uses TRBV6-2 or TRBV6-3 and TRBJ2-3, with 9 bases lining up with TRBD1. The length of the CDR3 is 17 residues. With 2 bases clipped from V and 0 bases from J, the junction kept 6 bases outside the gene matches. Germline assignment: CDR1 MNHEY and CDR2 SVGEGT. The CDR3 DNA reads TGTGCCAGCAGTTACCCTCCTGGGACAGGGAGCACAGATACGCAGTATTTT. This codes for CASSYPPGTGSTDTQYF.

The chain couples TRBV24-1 to TRBJ1-2; TRBD1 matches 9 bases. In germline, CDR1 is KGHDR, CDR2 SFDVKD. J lost 5 bases, V lost 8 bases, and 5 bases had no gene match. The CDR3 has 13 amino acids. CDR3 DNA sequence: TGTGCCACCAACAGACAGGGGGATTATGGCTACACCTTC. It specifies CATNRQGDYGYTF.

The chain combines TRBV14 with TRBJ2-7; 9 nucleotides line up with TRBD1. The CDR3 has 17 residues. V was pared by 1 base and J by 3 bases, with 10 bases of the junction left unmatched. The germline CDR1 and CDR2 sequences are SGHDN and FVKESK. CDR3 protein: CASSQVWARTGDYEQYF. The CDR3 nucleotides read TGTGCCAGCAGCCAAGTTTGGGCAAGGACAGGGGACTACGAGCAGTACTTC.

The V and J genes are TRBV27 and TRBJ2-3, with D possibly TRBD2 on 5 matching bases. There are 15 residues in the CDR3. Germline values: CDR1 MNHEY, CDR2 SMNVEV (reference sequence). Trimming removed 2 bases from V and 4 bases from J, with 13 bases in between. The CDR3 loop is CASSLTSLGADTQYF. CDR3 in DNA: TGTGCCAGCAGTTTAACTAGTCTAGGAGCAGATACGCAGTATTTT.

V gene TRBV11-2 combines with J gene TRBJ1-5, with no clear D. V dropped 3 bases and J dropped 9 bases, with 15 bases sitting between them. Germline CDR1 SGHAT, CDR2 FQNNGV. The CDR3 length is 14 residues. The CDR3 protein is CASSLAYGGGPQHF. The DNA for the CDR3 is TGTGCCAGCAGCTTGGCCTACGGCGGAGGGCCCCAGCATTTT.

This chain joins TRBV5-6 and TRBJ1-2; no definite D call. In germline, CDR1 is SGHDT, CDR2 YYEEEE. Trimming removed 0 bases at V and 1 base at J, with 13 bases between. This CDR3 is built from 16 residues. CDR3 DNA sequence: TGTGCCAGCAGCTTGGCCCGAATCCAGTTTAACTATGGCTACACCTTC. Amino acid sequence: CASSLARIQFNYGYTF. The full variable domain, completed using reference TRBV5-6 and TRBJ1-2, is DAGVTQSPTHLIKTRGQQVTLRCSPKSGHDTVSWYQQALGQGPQFIFQYYEEEERQRGNFPDRFSGHQFPNYSSELNVNALLLGDSALYLCASSLARIQFNYGYTFGSGTRLTVV.

The chain combines TRBV5-6 with TRBJ2-7; D is undetermined. The CDR3 runs to 13 residues. The V gene lost 0 bases and the J gene lost 3 bases, with 7 bases spanning the gap. The germline CDR1 and CDR2 sequences are SGHDT and YYEEEE. CDR3 bases: TGTGCCAGCAGCTTGGGACAAATCTACGAGCAGTACTTC. Protein product: CASSLGQIYEQYF.

The J gene is TRBJ2-3, the V gene TRBV5-5; 8 positions agree with TRBD2. After removal of 4 bases from V and 4 bases from J, the junction contained 14 bases not matched to a gene. CDR3 length: 17 amino acids. Germline CDR1 reads SGHKS; CDR2 reads YYEKEE (reference sequence). The CDR3 protein is CASSRTSLVREADTQYF. The CDR3 DNA follows: TGTGCCAGCAGCCGGACCTCCTTAGTGCGGGAGGCAGATACGCAGTATTTT. Full variable domain (remainder filled in from reference TRBV5-5 and TRBJ2-3): DAGVTQSPTHLIKTRGQQVTLRCSPISGHKSVSWYQQVLGQGPQFIFQYYEKEERGRGNFPDRFSARQFPNYSSELNVNALLLGDSALYLCASSRTSLVREADTQYFGPGTRLTVL.

V gene TRBV5-4 combines with J gene TRBJ2-7; no reliable D call. Germline lookup yields CDR1 SGHNT and CDR2 YYREEE (reference sequence). V lost 3 bases, J lost 0 bases, and 13 bases lay in between. There are 15 residues in the CDR3. DNA for the CDR3: TGTGCCAGCAGCTCCCAGCACTCAAGCTCCTACGAGCAGTACTTC. This encodes CASSSQHSSSYEQYF.

The chain combines TRBV30 with TRBJ2-2, with D uncertain. The CDR3 covers 12 residues. Germline CDR1 GTSNPN, CDR2 SVGIG (reference sequence). V lost 3 bases and J 6 bases, leaving 8 bases between the germline ends. The CDR3 DNA reads TGTGCCTGGAGCCTCTTAGCCGGGGAGCTGTTTTTT. Translating it yields CAWSLLAGELFF.

J is TRBJ1-5 and V is TRBV27, with D unclear. V was clipped by 6 bases and J by 1 base, with 13 bases between them. CDR1 and CDR2 (germline): MNHEY, SMNVEV (reference sequence). The CDR3 is made up of 15 amino acids. The CDR3 sequence is CASSPYSRSNQPQHF. CDR3 nucleotides: TGTGCCAGCAGCCCTTATTCGAGGAGCAATCAGCCCCAGCATTTT.

This clone was counted only a few times. The V and J genes are TRBV29-1 and TRBJ1-1; perhaps TRBD1 as D (5 bases). The germline CDR1 and CDR2 sequences are SQVTM and ANQGSEA. The CDR3 contains 12 residues. Trimming removed 4 bases from V and 3 bases from J, with 9 bases in between. The CDR3 spells CSVVGGDTEAFF. CDR3 DNA: TGCAGCGTTGTCGGGGGGGACACTGAAGCTTTCTTT.

Note on this clone: The junction and the germline gene differ at one end; a read error may be behind it. This CDR3 reads CASSEAGTGWSYEQYF. DNA for the CDR3: TGTGCCAGCAGCGAAGCCGGGACAGGGTGGTCCTACGAGCAGTACTTC. V is TRBV2 and J is TRBJ2-7; 9 nucleotides agree with TRBD1. Germline V lookup: CDR1 SNHLY, CDR2 FYNNEI. The CDR3 has 16 amino acids.

The chain employs TRBV30 and TRBJ1-2, with 7 nucleotides matching TRBD1. CDR3 length equals 13 residues. Germline loops: CDR1 GTSNPN, CDR2 SVGIG (reference sequence). Trimming removed 3 bases from V and 7 bases from J; junction bases left unmatched: 8. DNA of the CDR3: TGTGCCTGGAGATCGACAGGGACTCGTGGCTACACCTTC. It specifies CAWRSTGTRGYTF.

Turning to this clone: The identical CDR3 is also encoded by other nucleotide sequences in the sample. The rearrangement uses TRBV7-2 and TRBJ1-1; tentative D call: TRBD1 (5 bases). The CDR3 is 14 residues long. V was shortened by 1 base and J by 0 bases, with 6 bases between the two germline ends. Germline CDR1 is SGHTA and CDR2 is FQGNSA. In DNA form, the CDR3 reads TGTGCCAGCAGCTTAGTCAGGGTGAACACTGAAGCTTTCTTT. This gives the protein CASSLVRVNTEAFF.